The 9 T cell receptor beta chains below all came from one sample that was sequenced in a study of T-cell reconstitution after alpha-beta-depleted transplantation in children. Preparing the TCRbeta library involved the use of unique molecular identifiers. TCRdb passed the PCR reads through MiXCR, listing each CDR3 protein once. The sample lists 700,000 or so distinct CDR3 sequences; around 13% were seen once. The specimen comprised PBMCs, sampled before TCRalphabeta/CD19-depleted stem cell transplant. Every receptor here comes from a girl aged 2-10 years with congenital amegakaryocytic thrombocytopenia, due to receive a stem cell transplant.

This clonotype was seen only a few times. The genes are TRBV5-1 and TRBJ2-7; 10 nucleotides agree with TRBD1. V shed 4 bases, J shed 5 bases, and the junction held 9 bases outside the gene matches. In germline, CDR1 is SGHRS, CDR2 YFSETQ. The CDR3 has 15 amino acids. The CDR3 DNA reads as TGCGCCAGCAGCCTGGACAGGGGGTCGCTTAACGAGCAGTACTTC. The encoded protein is CASSLDRGSLNEQYF. The full variable domain, rest sourced from reference TRBV5-1 and TRBJ2-7, is KAGVTQTPRYLIKTRGQQVTLSCSPISGHRSVSWYQQTPGQGLQFLFEYFSETQRNKGNFPGRFSGRQFSNSRSEMNVSTLELGDSALYLCASSLDRGSLNEQYFGPGTRLTVT.

This clonotype was recorded many times. This chain uses TRBV5-1 with TRBJ2-3, with 7 bases matching TRBD1. This CDR3 spans 17 amino acids. J lost 2 bases, V lost 4 bases, and 13 bases had no gene match. The germline V gene has CDR1 SGHRS and CDR2 YFSETQ. CDR3 region: CASSRGTGQDDTDTQYF. DNA of the CDR3: TGCGCCAGCAGCCGCGGTACAGGACAGGACGACACAGATACGCAGTATTTT.

V usage is TRBV7-3 and J usage is TRBJ2-2; D is uncertain. V was pared by 1 base and J by 4 bases, with 7 bases between. Germline CDR1 and CDR2: SGHTA and FQGTGA. CDR3 length: 14 amino acids. CDR3 nucleotides: TGTGCCAGCAGCTTAATGTCCCCCACCGGGGAGCTGTTTTTT. Its protein is CASSLMSPTGELFF.

This clonotype appeared many times. The CDR3 spells CASSLVKSDTQYF. As DNA, the CDR3 is TGTGCCAGCAGCTTAGTGAAATCAGATACGCAGTATTTT. This chain connects TRBV7-3 to TRBJ2-3; D not certain. The germline gives CDR1 SGHTA, CDR2 FQGTGA. V lost 2 bases to trimming and J lost 4 bases, with 7 bases between them. This CDR3 is built from 13 residues.

This clonotype was detected a few times. The CDR3 DNA sequence: TGCAGTGCTAGAGATTCCTCAGGGCTGAACACTGAAGCTTTCTTT. Its translation is CSARDSSGLNTEAFF. The chain recombines TRBV20-1 with TRBJ1-1; the D gene is possibly TRBD1 (5 bases). Trimming pared 0 bases from V and 0 bases from J, leaving 11 bases between. The CDR3 is 15 residues long. Germline values: CDR1 DFQATT, CDR2 SNEGSKA (reference sequence).

This clonotype was detected ten times or more. V and J are TRBV7-2 and TRBJ2-5; weak D call: TRBD2 (6 bases). This CDR3 contains 14 residues. Germline CDR1 and CDR2: SGHTA and FQGNSA. V was trimmed by 5 bases and J by 2 bases, leaving 12 bases between them. The CDR3 DNA reads TGTGCCAGCAGCCCGCGGACTAAACAAGAGACCCAGTACTTC. Its translation is CASSPRTKQETQYF. Full variable domain (rest looked up from reference TRBV7-2 and TRBJ2-5): GAGVSQSPSNKVTEKGKDVELRCDPISGHTALYWYRQSLGQGLEFLIYFQGNSAPDKSGLPSDRFSAERTGGSVSTLTIQRTQQEDSAVYLCASSPRTKQETQYFGPGTRLLVL.

This clonotype occurred many times. The chain's CDR3 is CAITAGSGTDTQYF. CDR3 nucleotides: TGTGCCATCACGGCGGGATCTGGCACAGATACGCAGTATTTT. The chain combines TRBV10-3 with TRBJ2-3; D is possibly TRBD2 (6 bases). The CDR3 runs 14 residues. The V gene lost 7 bases and the J gene lost 1 base, with 12 bases spanning the gap. Germline-derived CDR1 and CDR2 are ENHRY and SYGVKD.

This clonotype showed up many times. The chain links TRBV20-1 to TRBJ2-7; no clear D gene. The CDR3 has 13 amino acids. Deletions cut 1 base from V and 2 bases from J, with 9 bases between. Germline assignment: CDR1 DFQATT and CDR2 SNEGSKA (reference sequence). CDR3 sequence: CSARVSSTYEQYF. CDR3 DNA: TGCAGTGCTAGAGTGTCGTCGACCTACGAGCAGTACTTC.

The chain carries TRBV20-1 and TRBJ2-1; D is perhaps TRBD2 (6 bases). Germline-derived CDR1 and CDR2 are DFQATT and SNEGSKA (reference sequence). The V end was cut by 2 bases, the J end by 0 bases, with 26 bases between. The CDR3 is made up of 20 amino acids. CDR3 coding DNA: TGCAGTGCTAGACCGATCTATGGCGGGAAACGGTATGGCTCCTACAATGAGCAGTTCTTC. Its translation: CSARPIYGGKRYGSYNEQFF.